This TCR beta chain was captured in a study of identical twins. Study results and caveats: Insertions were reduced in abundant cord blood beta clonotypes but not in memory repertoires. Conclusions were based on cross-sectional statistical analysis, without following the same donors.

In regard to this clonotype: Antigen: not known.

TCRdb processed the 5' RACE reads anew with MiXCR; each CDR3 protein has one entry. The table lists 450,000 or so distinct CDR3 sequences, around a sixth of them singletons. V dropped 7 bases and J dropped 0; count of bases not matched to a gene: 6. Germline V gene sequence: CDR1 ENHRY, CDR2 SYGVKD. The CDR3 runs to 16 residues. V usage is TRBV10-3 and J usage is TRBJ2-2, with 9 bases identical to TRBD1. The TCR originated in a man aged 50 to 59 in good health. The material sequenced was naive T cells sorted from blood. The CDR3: CAINGQGLTNTGELFF. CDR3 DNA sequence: TGTGCCATCAACGGACAGGGGTTAACGAACACCGGGGAGCTGTTTTTT.